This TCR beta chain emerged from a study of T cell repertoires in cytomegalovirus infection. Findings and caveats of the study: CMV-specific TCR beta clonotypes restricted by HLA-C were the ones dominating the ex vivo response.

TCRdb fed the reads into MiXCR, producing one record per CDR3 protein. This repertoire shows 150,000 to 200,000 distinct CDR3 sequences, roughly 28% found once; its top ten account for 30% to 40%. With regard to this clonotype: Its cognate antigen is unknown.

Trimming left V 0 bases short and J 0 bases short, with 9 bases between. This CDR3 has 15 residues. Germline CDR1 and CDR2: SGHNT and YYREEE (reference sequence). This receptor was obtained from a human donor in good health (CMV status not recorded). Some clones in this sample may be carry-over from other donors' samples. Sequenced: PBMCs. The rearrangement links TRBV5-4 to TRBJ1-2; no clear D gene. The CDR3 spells CASSLGAAPNYGYTF. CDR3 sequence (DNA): TGTGCCAGCAGCTTGGGGGCGGCCCCTAACTATGGCTACACCTTC.